These T cell receptor beta chains were read from a single sample in a study of CD8 T cells in ankylosing spondylitis. TCRdb reprocessed the 5' RACE reads via MiXCR and lists one record per CDR3 protein. This sample carries roughly 230,000 distinct CDR3 sequences, 10% of them seen once, and the ten largest clones take roughly 2.5%. The sample comprised blood, either unsorted or a sorted T cell fraction (not recorded which). Every receptor here comes from a male donor with ankylosing spondylitis or in good health (not recorded which). Each CDR3 is given with its conserved first and last residue. D genes are given only for firm matches. Clone sizes are given selectively: once, few, many, or a class where the clone is expanded.

abundance: few
d_gene: TRBD1
v_gene: TRBV6-4
j_gene: TRBJ2-1
CDR3aa: CASSAGQGFGYNEQFF
CDR3nt: TGTGCCAGCAGTGCGGGACAGGGTTTTGGCTACAATGAGCAGTTCTTC

abundance: -
d_gene: -
v_gene: TRBV2
j_gene: TRBJ2-2
CDR3aa: CASSEKGIGELFF
CDR3nt: TGTGCCAGCAGTGAAAAAGGGATCGGGGAGCTGTTTTTT

abundance: many
d_gene: TRBD1
v_gene: TRBV5-1
j_gene: TRBJ1-2
CDR3aa: CASSLDSTGPYGYTF
CDR3nt: TGCGCCAGCAGCTTGGACTCGACAGGGCCCTATGGCTACACCTTC

abundance: many
d_gene: -
v_gene: TRBV5-5
j_gene: TRBJ2-7
CDR3aa: CASSLGGTAYEQYF
CDR3nt: TGTGCCAGCAGCTTAGGGGGAACGGCCTACGAGCAGTACTTC

abundance: few
d_gene: -
v_gene: TRBV5-1
j_gene: TRBJ2-1
CDR3aa: CASSLEGSGPYNEQFF
CDR3nt: TGCGCCAGCAGCTTGGAGGGTAGCGGACCTTACAATGAGCAGTTCTTC

abundance: -
d_gene: -
v_gene: TRBV29-1
j_gene: TRBJ1-1
CDR3aa: CSVVPGADQNTEAFF
CDR3nt: TGCAGCGTTGTGCCAGGGGCGGACCAGAACACTGAAGCTTTCTTT

abundance: -
d_gene: -
v_gene: TRBV21-1
j_gene: TRBJ2-7
CDR3aa: CASSKEAVTYEQYF
CDR3nt: TGTGCCAGCAGCAAAGAAGCCGTCACCTACGAGCAGTACTTC

abundance: many
d_gene: TRBD2
v_gene: TRBV20-1
j_gene: TRBJ2-7
CDR3aa: CSASTFGAGEGEQYF
CDR3nt: TGCAGTGCCTCGACCTTTGGGGCGGGAGAGGGCGAGCAGTACTTC

abundance: few
d_gene: TRBD2
v_gene: TRBV30
j_gene: TRBJ2-5
CDR3aa: CACGLAGGQETQYF
CDR3nt: TGTGCCTGCGGGCTAGCGGGGGGCCAAGAGACCCAGTACTTC

abundance: many
d_gene: -
v_gene: TRBV11-2
j_gene: TRBJ2-3
CDR3aa: CASSPGVYTQYF
CDR3nt: TGTGCCAGCAGCCCCGGCGTTTATACGCAGTATTTT

abundance: few
d_gene: -
v_gene: TRBV7-2
j_gene: TRBJ2-3
CDR3aa: CASSLAVSTDTQYF
CDR3nt: TGTGCCAGCAGCTTAGCTGTTAGCACAGATACGCAGTATTTT

abundance: many
d_gene: -
v_gene: TRBV20-1
j_gene: TRBJ2-1
CDR3aa: CSARGLETTNEQFF
CDR3nt: TGCAGTGCTAGAGGACTAGAGACTACTAATGAGCAGTTCTTC

abundance: -
d_gene: -
v_gene: TRBV9
j_gene: TRBJ2-2
CDR3aa: CASSVATATGELFF
CDR3nt: TGTGCCAGCAGCGTAGCTACGGCTACCGGGGAGCTGTTTTTT

abundance: -
d_gene: TRBD1
v_gene: TRBV10-3
j_gene: TRBJ1-4
CDR3aa: CAISEDRVIEKLFF
CDR3nt: TGTGCCATCAGTGAAGACAGGGTAATAGAAAAACTGTTTTTT

abundance: many
d_gene: TRBD2
v_gene: TRBV2
j_gene: TRBJ2-3
CDR3aa: CASTSSGGGSTQYF
CDR3nt: TGTGCCAGCACGTCGAGCGGGGGTGGGAGTACGCAGTATTTT

abundance: -
d_gene: -
v_gene: TRBV5-1
j_gene: TRBJ2-7
CDR3aa: CASSQLTGYEQYF
CDR3nt: TGCGCCAGCAGCCAACTCACAGGCTACGAGCAGTACTTC

abundance: -
d_gene: TRBD2
v_gene: TRBV25-1
j_gene: TRBJ2-5
CDR3aa: CASSSARGGPTQETQYF
CDR3nt: TGTGCCAGCAGTTCCGCACGGGGGGGGCCAACTCAAGAGACCCAGTACTTC

abundance: -
d_gene: -
v_gene: TRBV7-7
j_gene: TRBJ2-5
CDR3aa: CASSLSPGETQYF
CDR3nt: TGTGCCAGCAGCTTGTCGCCTGGAGAGACCCAGTACTTC

abundance: many
d_gene: TRBD1
v_gene: TRBV12-3/TRBV12-4
j_gene: TRBJ1-1
CDR3aa: CASTNLPRTGTEAFF
CDR3nt: TGTGCCAGCACCAATCTCCCCCGGACAGGCACTGAAGCTTTCTTT

abundance: few
d_gene: -
v_gene: TRBV29-1
j_gene: TRBJ1-2
CDR3aa: CSVEDGVRGYGYTF
CDR3nt: TGCAGCGTTGAAGATGGGGTCCGAGGCTATGGCTACACCTTC

abundance: many
d_gene: -
v_gene: TRBV10-3
j_gene: TRBJ1-5
CDR3aa: CAISEGRGQPQHF
CDR3nt: TGTGCCATCAGTGAGGGCAGGGGACAGCCCCAGCATTTT

abundance: -
d_gene: TRBD2
v_gene: TRBV5-5
j_gene: TRBJ2-1
CDR3aa: CASSMLSGGIHNEQFF
CDR3nt: TGTGCCAGCAGCATGCTTAGCGGGGGGATCCACAATGAGCAGTTCTTC

abundance: few
d_gene: TRBD2
v_gene: TRBV5-6
j_gene: TRBJ2-1
CDR3aa: CASSRSGGGNEQFF
CDR3nt: TGTGCCAGCAGTCGTAGCGGGGGGGGCAATGAGCAGTTCTTC

abundance: -
d_gene: TRBD2
v_gene: TRBV7-9
j_gene: TRBJ2-1
CDR3aa: CASSPPGGYNEQFF
CDR3nt: TGTGCCAGCAGCCCACCGGGGGGTTACAATGAGCAGTTCTTC

abundance: many
d_gene: -
v_gene: TRBV7-9
j_gene: TRBJ2-1
CDR3aa: CASSSNRAGYNEQFF
CDR3nt: TGTGCCAGCAGCTCCAACCGGGCCGGGTACAATGAGCAGTTCTTC

abundance: many
d_gene: -
v_gene: TRBV20-1
j_gene: TRBJ2-5
CDR3aa: CSARDLNSRETQYF
CDR3nt: TGCAGTGCTAGAGATCTGAACTCCCGGGAGACCCAGTACTTC

abundance: -
d_gene: TRBD2
v_gene: TRBV7-2
j_gene: TRBJ2-1
CDR3aa: CASSETGLAYNEQFF
CDR3nt: TGTGCCAGCAGCGAAACGGGACTAGCCTACAATGAGCAGTTCTTC

abundance: many
d_gene: TRBD1
v_gene: TRBV29-1
j_gene: TRBJ2-2
CDR3aa: CSVPVGQAHTGELFF
CDR3nt: TGCAGTGTTCCCGTTGGACAGGCCCACACCGGGGAGCTGTTTTTT

abundance: -
d_gene: -
v_gene: TRBV30
j_gene: TRBJ2-6
CDR3aa: CAWNPTAGANVLTF
CDR3nt: TGTGCCTGGAACCCGACCGCTGGGGCCAACGTCCTGACTTTC

abundance: many
d_gene: TRBD1
v_gene: TRBV12-3/TRBV12-4
j_gene: TRBJ2-1
CDR3aa: CASSPTGTGANEQFF
CDR3nt: TGTGCCAGCAGCCCTACCGGGACAGGGGCAAATGAGCAGTTCTTC